Below are 32 T cell receptor beta chains sequenced from a single sample in a study of blood T cell repertoires in COVID-19. Only in-frame clones appear in the TCRdb table, and some are missing; sequencing was by immunoSEQ multiplex PCR. This sample carries fewer than 500,000 clones, approximately 87% of them seen once, and the ten largest clones take around 1.3%. The sample comprised PBMCs or T cells enriched from blood (not recorded which). The origin of the receptors is a man in his thirties or forties who had recovered from COVID-19.

The table lists this clone with a few counts. V usage is TRBV9 and J usage is TRBJ1-1; D not certain. Trimming pared 4 bases from V and 1 base from J, leaving 17 bases between. The CDR3 contains 16 residues. CDR1 is SGDLS and CDR2 is YYNGEE in the germline V gene. The CDR3 region has the DNA TGTGCCAGCAGCCACCCACCATCGGGTCAGAACACTGAAGCTTTCTTT. Protein sequence: CASSHPPSGQNTEAFF. The full variable domain, rest sourced from reference TRBV9 and TRBJ1-1, is DSGVTQTPKHLITATGQRVTLRCSPRSGDLSVYWYQQSLDQGLQFLIQYYNGEERAKGNILERFSAQQFPDLHSELNLSSLELGDSALYFCASSHPPSGQNTEAFFGQGTRLTVV.

The chain links TRBV4-1 to TRBJ2-1; D may be TRBD1 (6 bases). From germline, CDR1 is MGHRA and CDR2 YSYEKL. Trimming left V 1 base short and J 5 bases short, with 21 bases between. There are 18 residues in the CDR3. The CDR3 spells CASSQAPEQGMINNEQFF. DNA for the CDR3: TGCGCCAGCAGCCAAGCCCCTGAACAGGGAATGATCAACAATGAGCAGTTCTTC.

The chain employs TRBV19 and TRBJ1-5; the D is unclear. The CDR3 has 13 residues. Per germline, CDR1 LNHDA and CDR2 SQIVND (reference sequence). V was clipped by 3 bases and J by 5 bases, with 8 bases between them. The chain's CDR3 is CASSIARYQPQHF. CDR3 nucleotide sequence: TGTGCCAGTAGTATTGCGAGGTATCAGCCCCAGCATTTT.

This clone was observed a few times. This chain links TRBV7-8 with TRBJ1-1, with 8 bases lining up with TRBD1. CDR3 length: 12 residues. CDR1 and CDR2 (germline): SGHVS, FQNEAQ. The junction had 7 bases not matched to a gene; V was cut back by 5 bases and J by 11 bases. In nucleotides, the CDR3 is TGTGCCAGCAGCCTGAGGACAGGGTCGGCTTTCTTT. Its protein product is CASSLRTGSAFF. Full variable domain (missing parts from reference TRBV7-8 and TRBJ1-1): GAGVSQSPRYKVAKRGQDVALRCDPISGHVSLFWYQQALGQGPEFLTYFQNEAQLDKSGLPSDRFFAERPEGSVSTLKIQRTQQEDSAVYLCASSLRTGSAFFGQGTRLTVV.

The genes are TRBV19 and TRBJ1-2, with 7 bases that match TRBD1. This CDR3 comprises 13 residues. Trimming took 3 bases from V and 5 from J; bases not matched to a gene: 3. Germline V gives CDR1 LNHDA, CDR2 SQIVND (reference sequence). DNA of the CDR3: TGTGCCAGTAGTATTATGACAGGGTATGGCTACACCTTC. This sequence encodes CASSIMTGYGYTF.

V and J are TRBV5-1 and TRBJ1-2; 10 bases match TRBD1. Germline lookup yields CDR1 SGHRS and CDR2 YFSETQ. V shed 3 bases, J shed 8 bases, and the junction held 13 bases outside the gene matches. CDR3 length: 16 residues. This chain's CDR3 is CASSSYLDRGDNGYTF. CDR3 coding DNA: TGCGCCAGCAGCTCCTACCTGGACAGGGGGGATAACGGCTACACCTTC.

This chain joins TRBV6-1 and TRBJ2-1; 9 nucleotides match TRBD1. The germline CDR1 and CDR2 sequences are MNHNS and SASEGT. V shed 1 base and J 8 bases; nucleotides not matched to a gene: 6. The CDR3 contains 15 residues. The CDR3 region is CASSEVGQGLDEQFF. CDR3 sequence (DNA): TGTGCCAGCAGTGAAGTGGGACAGGGTCTCGATGAGCAGTTCTTC.

J is TRBJ2-1 and V is TRBV6-1; 7 positions agree with TRBD1. Per the germline V gene, CDR1 is MNHNS and CDR2 is SASEGT. Unmatched junction bases numbered 2, after V lost 2 bases and J lost 1 base. The CDR3 loop spans 15 amino acids. CDR3 region: CASSEQQGSYNEQFF. For the CDR3, the DNA is TGTGCCAGCAGTGAACAACAGGGGTCCTACAATGAGCAGTTCTTC.

This chain connects TRBV2 to TRBJ1-1; tentative D call: TRBD1 (5 bases). Germline values: CDR1 SNHLY, CDR2 FYNNEI. This CDR3 spans 13 amino acids. V dropped 2 bases and J dropped 8 bases, with 12 bases sitting between them. The CDR3 reads CASSEQGVGEAFF. Here the CDR3 DNA reads TGTGCCAGCAGTGAACAAGGGGTAGGGGAAGCTTTCTTT.

CDR3 nucleotides: TGTGCCAGCTGCCGATTACAGGGGACGGGTGGCTACACCTTC. Encoded protein: CASCRLQGTGGYTF. The V and J genes are TRBV3-1 (or the pseudogene TRBV3-2) and TRBJ1-2; the match to TRBD1 covers 7 bases. Per the germline V gene, CDR1 is LGHDT and CDR2 is YNNKEL (reference sequence). The CDR3 has 14 residues. After removal of 8 bases from V and 7 bases from J, the junction contained 13 bases not matched to a gene.

V and J are TRBV3-1 (or the pseudogene TRBV3-2) and TRBJ1-1; D ambiguous. This CDR3 spans 14 amino acids. Trimming pared 2 bases from V and 1 base from J, leaving 8 bases between. Germline V gene lookup returns CDR1 LGHDT and CDR2 YNNKEL (reference sequence). CDR3: CASSQPGWNTEAFF. For the CDR3, the DNA is TGTGCCAGCAGCCAACCGGGTTGGAACACTGAAGCTTTCTTT.

This sequence joins TRBV19 and TRBJ1-1, with D possibly TRBD1 on 6 matching bases. This CDR3 is 14 amino acids long. V was pared by 5 bases and J by 4 bases, with 14 bases between. Germline V lookup: CDR1 LNHDA, CDR2 SQIVND (reference sequence). Here the CDR3 DNA reads TGTGCCAGTAGTCCGGGCGGGGGCCCCACTGAAGCTTTCTTT. As protein: CASSPGGGPTEAFF. Using reference TRBV19 and TRBJ1-1 for the parts outside the CDR3, the full variable domain is DGGITQSPKYLFRKEGQNVTLSCEQNLNHDAMYWYRQDPGQGLRLIYYSQIVNDFQKGDIAEGYSVSREKKESFPLTVTSAQKNPTAFYLCASSPGGGPTEAFFGQGTRLTVV.

Details on this clone: A clone one base away is much larger, so this may be a read error. The V and J genes are TRBV6-5 and TRBJ1-2, with D maybe TRBD1 (6 bases). Germline assignment: CDR1 MNHEY and CDR2 SVGAGI. Trimming left V 6 bases short and J 6 bases short, with 11 bases between. CDR3 size: 12 residues. The CDR3 coding sequence is TGTGCCAGCAGCCAGGACAGCCATGGCTACACCTTC. Translating gives CASSQDSHGYTF.

This clone came up a few times. The chain uses TRBV5-5 and TRBJ1-1; 7 bases map to TRBD1. In germline, CDR1 is SGHKS, CDR2 YYEKEE (reference sequence). CDR3 size: 14 residues. V lost 1 base and J lost 4; bases outside the gene matches: 4. The CDR3 is CASSLTGDGTEAFF. CDR3 sequence (DNA): TGTGCCAGCAGCTTGACAGGGGACGGCACTGAAGCTTTCTTT.

This clone appeared a single time. The chain combines TRBV25-1 with TRBJ2-5; 7 bases fit TRBD2. Looked up from germline, CDR1 is MGHDK and CDR2 is SYGVNS. This CDR3 contains 15 residues. Trimming cost V 3 bases and J 5 bases; bases outside gene matches: 9. The CDR3 loop is CASSDPGLPPETQYF. The CDR3 bases are TGTGCCAGCAGTGACCCGGGACTACCGCCGGAGACCCAGTACTTC. The full variable domain, rest sourced from reference TRBV25-1 and TRBJ2-5, is EADIYQTPRYLVIGTGKKITLECSQTMGHDKMYWYQQDPGMELHLIHYSYGVNSTEKGDLSSESTVSRIRTEHFPLTLESARPSHTSQYLCASSDPGLPPETQYFGPGTRLLVL.

This chain links TRBV9 with TRBJ2-7; D is unclear. The CDR3 sequence is 13 residues long. In germline, CDR1 is SGDLS, CDR2 YYNGEE. Trimming removed 4 bases from V and 6 bases from J, with 14 bases in between. The CDR3 protein is CASSTTLGREQYF. CDR3 bases: TGTGCCAGCAGCACAACCCTTGGGCGCGAGCAGTACTTC.

In its sample, this clone was seen many times. The rearrangement links TRBV9 to TRBJ1-1; TRBD1 matches 7 bases. This CDR3 region has 13 residues. Per germline, CDR1 SGDLS and CDR2 YYNGEE. The V segment lost 3 bases and the J segment 4 bases; nucleotides outside the gene matches: 3. CDR3 loop: CASSAGTATEAFF. In DNA, the CDR3 is TGTGCCAGCAGCGCGGGGACAGCCACTGAAGCTTTCTTT.

V usage is TRBV10-3 and J usage is TRBJ2-2; 8 bases agree with TRBD1. V lost 4 bases to trimming and J lost 5 bases; unmatched junction nucleotides: 6. From germline, CDR1 is ENHRY and CDR2 SYGVKD. This CDR3 spans 15 amino acids. The CDR3 is CAISGGQGWTGELFF. CDR3 in DNA: TGTGCCATCAGTGGAGGACAGGGTTGGACCGGGGAGCTGTTTTTT.

This clone was recorded a few times. The chain links TRBV7-8 to TRBJ1-5; TRBD1 might be the D (5 bases). The CDR3 spans 15 residues. V lost 4 bases to trimming and J lost 0 bases, with 10 bases between them. Germline lookup yields CDR1 SGHVS and CDR2 FQNEAQ. This CDR3 reads CASSSLGLSNQPQHF. CDR3 sequence (DNA): TGTGCCAGCAGCTCCCTGGGGCTTAGCAATCAGCCCCAGCATTTT.

This sequence joins TRBV6-5 and TRBJ1-1, with D possibly TRBD1 on 6 matching bases. Deletions cut 4 bases from V and 5 bases from J, with 14 bases between. The CDR3 is 14 amino acids. Looked up from germline, CDR1 is MNHEY and CDR2 is SVGAGI. Here the CDR3 reads CASSWGGPGTEAFF. The CDR3 DNA sequence: TGTGCCAGCAGTTGGGGGGGGCCGGGGACTGAAGCTTTCTTT.

The chain is built from TRBV30 and TRBJ1-5, with 11 bases fitting TRBD1. There are 14 residues in the CDR3. Germline-derived CDR1 and CDR2 are GTSNPN and SVGIG (reference sequence). The junction had 4 bases not matched to a gene; V was cut back by 5 bases and J by 4 bases. As DNA, the CDR3 is TGTGCCTGGGCAGGGACAGGGGGGAATCAGCCCCAGCATTTT. Residues: CAWAGTGGNQPQHF.

V usage is TRBV2 and J usage is TRBJ1-4, with 10 bases matching TRBD1. The germline CDR1 and CDR2 sequences are SNHLY and FYNNEI. The V and J ends lost 5 bases and 7 bases, in that order; junction bases with no gene match: 10. The CDR3 sequence is 16 residues long. For the CDR3, the DNA is TGTGCCAGCAGTCAGGACAGGGGGGTCTGGGGTGAAAAACTGTTTTTT. It specifies CASSQDRGVWGEKLFF.

The rearrangement links TRBV5-1 to TRBJ1-2; 9 bases line up with TRBD1. Germline lookup yields CDR1 SGHRS and CDR2 YFSETQ. J gave up 7 bases and V 3 bases, and 4 bases lay outside the gene matches. The CDR3 extends over 13 amino acids. The CDR3 reads CASSYGTGTGYTF. The CDR3 DNA reads as TGCGCCAGCAGCTACGGGACAGGGACTGGCTACACCTTC.

V and J are TRBV6-5 and TRBJ1-5; possible D gene TRBD1, 6 bases. V lost 6 bases and J 7 bases, leaving 13 bases between the germline ends. This CDR3 spans 13 amino acids. Germline loops: CDR1 MNHEY, CDR2 SVGAGI. CDR3 region: CASSRGHEQPQHF. The CDR3 region has the DNA TGTGCCAGCAGCCGGGGACACGAACAGCCCCAGCATTTT.

A single count supports this clone. The chain combines TRBV19 with TRBJ2-1; TRBD1 is a possible D gene (6 bases). The CDR3 length is 15 residues. V was trimmed by 5 bases and J by 10 bases, leaving 21 bases between them. Germline assignment: CDR1 LNHDA and CDR2 SQIVND (reference sequence). The CDR3 is CASSFPQGLRMEQFF. Here the CDR3 DNA reads TGTGCCAGTAGTTTTCCACAGGGATTGCGTATGGAGCAGTTCTTC. The entire variable domain, with the rest obtained from reference TRBV19 and TRBJ2-1, is as follows: DGGITQSPKYLFRKEGQNVTLSCEQNLNHDAMYWYRQDPGQGLRLIYYSQIVNDFQKGDIAEGYSVSREKKESFPLTVTSAQKNPTAFYLCASSFPQGLRMEQFFGPGTRLTVL.

V is TRBV10-2 and J is TRBJ2-7, with D perhaps matching TRBD1 (6 bases). This CDR3 comprises 15 residues. V was pared by 2 bases and J by 2 bases, with 13 bases between. Germline CDR1 and CDR2: WSHSY and SAAADI. The CDR3 loop reads CASSEILDSTYEQYF. DNA of the CDR3: TGCGCCAGCAGTGAGATCCTGGACAGCACCTACGAGCAGTACTTC.

V usage is TRBV5-5 and J usage is TRBJ1-2; D may be TRBD1 (5 bases). Trimming shortened V by 1 base and J by 3 bases, and 7 bases separated the two germline ends. The CDR3 is 13 amino acids. CDR1 is SGHKS, CDR2 YYEKEE, per germline (reference sequence). Written as DNA, the CDR3 is TGTGCCAGCAGCTTGTGGGGGGACTATGGCTACACCTTC. It codes for CASSLWGDYGYTF.

There are a few counts of this clone. V is TRBV3-1 (or the pseudogene TRBV3-2) and J is TRBJ1-2, with unresolved D. V was pared by 3 bases and J by 5 bases, with 4 bases between. This CDR3 region has 11 residues. Germline CDR1 is LGHDT and CDR2 is YNNKEL (reference sequence). The CDR3 DNA follows: TGTGCCAGCAGCCAGTTATATGGCTACACCTTC. This encodes CASSQLYGYTF.

This CDR3 reads CSVTGGNGAQHF. The DNA for the CDR3 is TGCAGCGTGACAGGGGGGAACGGAGCCCAGCATTTT. The rearrangement joins TRBV29-1 to TRBJ1-5, with 9 bases lining up with TRBD1. The CDR3 runs 12 residues. The junction had 8 bases not matched to a gene; V was cut back by 6 bases and J by 11 bases. Germline V gene data show CDR1 as SQVTM and CDR2 as ANQGSEA.

The chain couples TRBV7-2 to TRBJ2-5; no definite D call. The CDR3 contains 13 residues. V lost 1 base and J 7 bases, leaving 10 bases between the germline ends. Germline V gene data show CDR1 as SGHTA and CDR2 as FQGNSA. The CDR3 nucleotides read TGTGCCAGCAGCTTAGTAGATTCTGGGACCCAGTACTTC. The encoded protein is CASSLVDSGTQYF.

The genes are TRBV6-1 and TRBJ1-1; 10 nucleotides agree with TRBD1. The CDR3 loop spans 16 amino acids. J lost 11 bases, V lost 2 bases, and 14 bases had no gene match. Germline loops: CDR1 MNHNS, CDR2 SASEGT. The CDR3 region has the DNA TGTGCCAGCAGTGAAAATCCGGGACAGGGGACATATAGGGCTTTCTTT. Encoded protein: CASSENPGQGTYRAFF.

This chain uses TRBV21-1 with TRBJ1-2; the DNA was not compared with TRBD1, the D call given in the table. TRBV21-1 is designated a pseudogene. The CDR3 consists of 13 residues. The CDR3 DNA sequence: TGTGCCAGCATCCCGACAGGGTACTATGGCTACACCTTC. This translates into CASIPTGYYGYTF.